The T cell receptor beta chain under discussion was sequenced for a study of somatic mutations in cytotoxic T cells in rheumatoid arthritis. Study-wide background: Flow cytometry sorted some V beta antibody-stained T-cell populations to nearly 100% purity, V beta1+ cells among them being sequenced for TCRB.

General study results and limits: Levels of CD8+ T-cell clonality in rheumatoid arthritis patients were statistically indistinguishable from those seen in age-matched healthy controls, with no significant difference. Nobody knew which antigens the expanded CD8+ clones targeted.

As concerns this clone: Its cognate antigen is unknown.

Female donors made up around 54% of the healthy controls, blood donors whose median age was 56 years (range about 21-80). Sequenced by immunoSEQ multiplex PCR; TCRdb stores in-frame clones only, minus some. Among about 18,000 clones listed, over 70% were seen once. Per the germline V gene, CDR1 is SGHTA and CDR2 is FQGTGA. This CDR3 is 15 amino acids long. Trimming cost V 4 bases and J 3 bases, with 10 bases left between them. The V and J genes are TRBV7-3 and TRBJ2-6, with D uncertain. The sequenced material came from CD8+ T cells sorted from blood. The receptor comes from a woman aged 45-59 years in good health. The chain's CDR3 is CASSYSDLGANVLTF. The CDR3 bases are TGTGCCAGCAGCTACTCGGACCTTGGGGCCAACGTCCTGACTTTC.